The subject of this entry is one T cell receptor beta chain. Its target is not known. The record originates from a study of identical twins. General study results and limits: Its conclusions, products of cross-sectional statistical analysis, did not come from following the same donors.

The CDR3 is 19 amino acids. TCRdb called the 5' RACE reads again in MiXCR, with one record for every CDR3 protein. The sample yields about 900,000 distinct CDR3 sequences, around 12% seen once. The sample also formed part of further work on yellow fever vaccine responses in identical twins.

The sequenced sample was PBMCs. This TCR was recovered from a young woman in good health. The chain uses TRBV21-1 and TRBJ2-2; TRBD2 reflects the table's D call only, with no check against the DNA. TRBV21-1 has pseudogene status. As DNA, the CDR3 is TGTGCCAGCAGCGCCTATCTAGCGGGGGCCCCTCCGGGTACCGGGGAGCTGTTTTTT. Translating gives CASSAYLAGAPPGTGELFF.